The 3 T cell receptor delta chains below were found in one sample sequenced in a study of gamma-delta T cells after stem cell transplantation. TCRdb reprocessed the RT-PCR reads using CATT. The sample lists 3,400 or so delta-chain clones, just under 2% occurring once. Sequencing input: gamma-delta T cells. Every receptor here comes from a human donor. It is not recorded whose cells these are; they may come from a transplant donor.

This clone is labeled medium-sized. The chain recombines TRDV2 with TRDJ1, with 12 bases aligning to TRDD3. The CDR3 contains 19 residues. After removal of 3 bases from V and 0 bases from J, the junction contained 13 bases not matched to a gene. Germline CDR1 reads GEAIGNYY; CDR2 reads EKD. CDR3: CACDWLGDTDTKYTDKLIF. DNA for the CDR3: TGTGCCTGTGACTGGCTGGGGGATACGGATACCAAGTACACCGATAAACTCATCTTT.

This clone was seen only a few times. This may arise from a read error, as a much more abundant clone is one base away. The same CDR3 also results from other DNA sequences found in this sample. V usage is TRDV2 and J usage is TRDJ1, with 8 bases fitting TRDD3. This CDR3 is built from 19 residues. Germline V gene lookup returns CDR1 GEAIGNYY and CDR2 EKD. The V and J ends lost 7 bases and 2 bases, in that order; junction bases with no gene match: 23. The CDR3 spells CACDLISTGGSRTTDKLIF. As DNA, the CDR3 is TGTGCCTGCGACCTTATAAGTACTGGGGGCTCCAGGACGACCGATAAACTCATCTTT.

Remarks on this clone: The likely explanation is a read error, given a far larger clone one base away. This specimen includes other DNA sequences encoding the same CDR3. The chain uses TRDV1 and TRDJ1; D possibly corresponds to TRDD3 (5 bases). The CDR3 runs to 18 residues. Germline V gene sequence: CDR1 TSWWSYY, CDR2 QGS. CDR3 nucleotides: TGTGCTCTTGGGGACAGTACCAAGGGCGGGGAGTACACCGATAAACTCATTTTT. Protein sequence: CALGDSTKGGEYTDKLIF.